This record looks at one T cell receptor beta chain sequence and its context. The antigen remains undetermined. The sample is drawn from a study of cytomegalovirus exposure and HLA in healthy donors. The study, taken as a whole, reports: Later analysis showed TCR association rates varying by HLA locus, highest for DRB1 and lowest for HLA-C.

V gave up 8 bases and J gave up 5 bases; unmatched junction bases: 8. Germline values: CDR1 SGHTA, CDR2 FQGNSA. The CDR3 has 16 amino acids. Use of 60 Vbeta and 13 Jbeta primers characterized the PCR. Profiling relied on immunoSEQ multiplex PCR, and the TCRdb table lists in-frame clones only, not all of them. Seen here are about 160,000 clones, around 74% observed once, and the top ten hold around 2.5%. The sample consisted of PBMCs. The chain joins TRBV7-2 to TRBJ2-3; 15 bases are shared with TRBD2. The sequence derives from a female donor in good health and CMV-seronegative. The CDR3 loop reads CASGHSGLAGGDTQYF. The CDR3 nucleotides are TGTGCCAGCGGACACTCGGGACTAGCGGGAGGAGATACGCAGTATTTT.